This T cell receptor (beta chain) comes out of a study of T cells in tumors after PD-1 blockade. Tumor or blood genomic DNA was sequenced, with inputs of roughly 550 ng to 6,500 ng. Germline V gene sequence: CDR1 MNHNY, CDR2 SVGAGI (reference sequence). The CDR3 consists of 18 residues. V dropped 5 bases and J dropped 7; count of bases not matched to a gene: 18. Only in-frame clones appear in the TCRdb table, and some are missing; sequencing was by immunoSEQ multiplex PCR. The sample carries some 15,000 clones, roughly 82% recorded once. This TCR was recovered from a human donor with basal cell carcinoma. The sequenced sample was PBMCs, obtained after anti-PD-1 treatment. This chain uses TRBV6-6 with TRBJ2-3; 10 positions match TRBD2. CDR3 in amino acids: CASSRTVGAGGMMNTQYF. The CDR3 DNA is TGTGCCAGCAGTCGGACGGTAGGAGCGGGGGGGATGATGAATACGCAGTATTTT.